This T cell receptor beta chain was retrieved from a study of blood T cell repertoires in COVID-19. Clones were sequenced by immunoSEQ multiplex PCR, and TCRdb holds only the in-frame ones, with some missing. The table includes about 160,000 clones, around 84% detected once. CDR1 and CDR2 (germline): SGHTA, FQGTGA. This CDR3 region has 13 residues. Between the trimmed V and J ends, which lost 5 bases and 8 bases, there was a span of 10 bases. The receptor comes from a man aged 40-50 years with acute or convalescent COVID-19. The rearrangement joins TRBV7-3 to TRBJ1-6, with D perhaps matching TRBD1 (5 bases). Material: peripheral blood. In DNA form, the CDR3 reads TGTGCCAGCAGCCACAGGACCGATTCACCCCTCCACTTT. Translating gives CASSHRTDSPLHF.